This T cell receptor beta chain was documented in a study of cytomegalovirus exposure and HLA in healthy donors. Study context: From donors who were HLA-typed, an early data release held about 85 million unique TCRs. Out of around 360 genotyped donors, around 80% belonged to the Caucasian-associated ancestry cluster. Findings and caveats of the study: The authors listed 180 or so TCR beta chains as cytomegalovirus-associated. What TCR beta sequences reportedly achieved was accurate prediction of HLA-A and HLA-B alleles in most subjects.

PCR was performed using 60 Vbeta and 13 Jbeta primers. The data were produced by immunoSEQ multiplex PCR, yet TCRdb's version contains in-frame clones alone and is incomplete. The sample table sets out around 130,000 clones. Germline V CDR1 and CDR2: LNHDA, SQIVND (reference sequence). This CDR3 contains 14 residues. Of note for this clone: What it recognizes is unknown. Relative to the germline gene, one junction end is altered; a read error may explain this.

The clonotype originates from a woman aged 55-69 years in good health and CMV-seronegative. V usage is TRBV19 and J usage is TRBJ1-5, with TRBD1 as a possible D gene (5 bases). Sequencing used PBMCs. The CDR3 DNA reads as TGTGCCAGCCTCCCCGGGCAGGGCGATCAGCCCCGGCATTTT. This sequence encodes CASLPGQGDQPRHF.